The 7 T cell receptor beta chains below come from one sample, sequenced in a study of radiotherapy plus CTLA-4 blockade in lung cancer. Sequenced by immunoSEQ multiplex PCR; TCRdb stores in-frame clones only, minus some. This table has 25,000 to 35,000 clones, roughly four fifths appearing once. The sequences come from peripheral blood, collected from a patient treated with radiotherapy plus ipilimumab. The receptors derive from a human donor with non-small cell lung cancer that progressed on radiotherapy plus ipilimumab.

The rearrangement uses TRBV4-3 and TRBJ2-1, with 8 bases that match TRBD2. The CDR3 has 15 amino acids. Per germline, CDR1 LGHNA and CDR2 YSLEER. J was trimmed by 1 base and V by 4 bases; bases with no gene match: 3. The CDR3 coding sequence is TGCGCCAGCAGCCCCAGCGGGGGTTCCTACAATGAGCAGTTCTTC. Translation gives CASSPSGGSYNEQFF.

This clone came up a few times. The V call is TRBV5-1, the J call TRBJ1-1; 8 bases match TRBD1. Losses at the gene ends were 4 bases for V and 1 base for J; bases not matched to a gene: 3. Germline V gene lookup returns CDR1 SGHRS and CDR2 YFSETQ. The CDR3 contains 14 residues. The CDR3 DNA follows: TGCGCCAGCAGCCCAGGGACAGGGAACACTGAAGCTTTCTTT. Its translation: CASSPGTGNTEAFF.

The V gene is TRBV2, the J gene TRBJ1-1; D is uncertain. V was clipped by 5 bases and J by 1 base, with 11 bases between them. The CDR3 consists of 14 residues. Germline V CDR1 and CDR2: SNHLY, FYNNEI. CDR3 loop: CASSFEVKNTEAFF. CDR3 nucleotides: TGTGCCAGCAGTTTCGAGGTTAAGAACACTGAAGCTTTCTTT.

This clone has at least ten counts. The V gene is TRBV5-1, the J gene TRBJ2-1; TRBD1 might be the D (6 bases). The CDR3 runs 12 residues. Germline V lookup: CDR1 SGHRS, CDR2 YFSETQ. V lost 3 bases and J lost 8, with 9 bases in between. CDR3 in amino acids: CASSSTGYEQFF. The CDR3 DNA reads TGCGCCAGCAGCTCTACAGGGTATGAGCAGTTCTTC.

This clone was found once. This chain's CDR3 is CASSLALERSYEQYF. The CDR3 coding sequence is TGCGCCAGCAGCTTGGCATTGGAGCGGTCCTACGAGCAGTACTTC. The chain uses TRBV5-1 and TRBJ2-7; D is possibly TRBD2 (5 bases). The V and J ends lost 0 bases and 1 base respectively, with 11 bases between them. CDR1 and CDR2 (germline): SGHRS, YFSETQ. This CDR3 comprises 15 residues.

This chain connects TRBV7-2 to TRBJ1-4; tentative D call: TRBD1 (5 bases). The CDR3 has 15 residues. The V end lost 2 bases, the J end lost 3 bases, and 10 bases lay between the germline ends. The germline CDR1 and CDR2 sequences are SGHTA and FQGNSA. This CDR3 is CASSLYTGANEKLFF. The CDR3 nucleotides are TGTGCCAGCAGCTTATATACAGGAGCTAATGAAAAACTGTTTTTT.

The sample holds one count of this clone. V is TRBV5-4 and J is TRBJ1-2; no reliable D call. The V and J ends lost 0 bases and 8 bases respectively, with 14 bases between them. Germline loops: CDR1 SGHNT, CDR2 YYREEE (reference sequence). This CDR3 is built from 14 residues. The CDR3 coding sequence is TGTGCCAGCAGCTTGGATAGCGGCTTAGGGGGCTACACCTTC. Its translation: CASSLDSGLGGYTF.